This T cell receptor beta chain was captured by sequencing in a study of blood T cell repertoires in COVID-19. Worth noting for this clone: One end of the junction varies from germline; a read error may be responsible.

Assay used: immunoSEQ multiplex PCR; TCRdb lists only in-frame clones, some missing. The repertoire holds about 180,000 clones, with about 82% as singletons. Germline values: CDR1 MNHEY, CDR2 SVGAGI. The CDR3 length is 15 residues. The sequence came from a woman in her 30s who had recovered from COVID-19. The rearrangement uses TRBV6-5 and TRBJ2-5; 8 bases match TRBD1. Sequencing used PBMCs or T cells enriched from blood (not recorded which). The CDR3 loop reads CASSDSQGVVETQYF. As DNA, the CDR3 is TGTGCCAGCAGTGACTCACAGGGGGTTGTAGAGACCCAGTACTTC.